A single sample is the source of the 22 T cell receptor beta chains below, sequenced in a study of early T cells in non-severe SARS-CoV-2 infection. TCRdb passed the 5' RACE reads through MiXCR, listing each CDR3 protein once. The sample yields some 96,000 distinct CDR3 sequences, about 16% seen once. The specimen was whole blood. The receptors come from an adult who was a healthcare worker with PCR-confirmed SARS-CoV-2 infection or an uninfected control (not recorded which).

The genes are TRBV6-1 and TRBJ2-1; 8 bases map to TRBD2. Germline CDR1 is MNHNS and CDR2 is SASEGT. The CDR3 sequence is 15 residues long. V was clipped by 4 bases and J by 8 bases; unmatched bases: 10. The chain's CDR3 is CASSGAGRAQYEQFF. The CDR3 DNA sequence: TGTGCCAGCAGTGGGGCCGGGAGGGCCCAGTATGAGCAGTTCTTC.

The V gene is TRBV6-2 or TRBV6-3, the J gene TRBJ2-2; D is undetermined. Trimming removed 2 bases from V and 6 bases from J, with 4 bases in between. The CDR3 runs to 12 residues. Germline V CDR1 and CDR2: MNHEY, SVGEGT. For the CDR3, the DNA is TGTGCCAGCAGTTACCATCCCGGGGAGCTGTTTTTT. It is translated as CASSYHPGELFF.

The count of this clonotype is one. The chain couples TRBV28 to TRBJ1-5, with D hard to call. V was trimmed by 3 bases and J by 9 bases, leaving 6 bases between them. The CDR3 runs 11 residues. Germline V gives CDR1 MDHEN, CDR2 SYDVKM. The CDR3 DNA reads TGTGCCAGCAGTTTCGGGCGGCCCCAGCATTTT. Its translation: CASSFGRPQHF.

The table lists this clonotype with a few counts. V gene TRBV6-1 combines with J gene TRBJ1-1; TRBD1 might be the D (6 bases). Germline V gene sequence: CDR1 MNHNS, CDR2 SASEGT. The CDR3 covers 13 residues. V was clipped by 11 bases and J by 3 bases, with 16 bases between them. Written as DNA, the CDR3 is TGTGCCGCCGGGGGCCGATTTGACACTGAAGCTTTCTTT. Amino acid sequence: CAAGGRFDTEAFF.

This clonotype was found a few times. The rearrangement uses TRBV19 and TRBJ2-2, with 9 nucleotides matching TRBD2. The V gene end was trimmed by 10 bases and the J gene end by 3 bases; junction bases not matched to a gene: 9. Germline V gene data show CDR1 as LNHDA and CDR2 as SQIVND (reference sequence). The CDR3 is 15 amino acids. CDR3 DNA sequence: TGTGCCACGCACCAAATAGCGGGAGACACCGGGGAGCTGTTTTTT. Translated: CATHQIAGDTGELFF.

The chain links TRBV6-1 to TRBJ2-1; D remains ambiguous. The V end lost 3 bases, the J end lost 4 bases, and 7 bases lay between the germline ends. From germline, CDR1 is MNHNS and CDR2 SASEGT. This CDR3 is 13 amino acids long. The CDR3 reads CASSERNYNEQFF. The CDR3 region has the DNA TGTGCCAGCAGTGAGAGGAATTACAATGAGCAGTTCTTC.

A note on this clonotype: Since a much larger clone is just one base distant, this may be a read error. The rearrangement joins TRBV7-2 to TRBJ2-7, with 8 bases aligning to TRBD1. This CDR3 is 15 amino acids long. Germline V gene data show CDR1 as SGHTA and CDR2 as FQGNSA. The chain's CDR3 is CVSSRGGTGPYEQYF. The CDR3 bases are TGTGTCAGCAGCCGGGGCGGGACAGGCCCCTACGAGCAGTACTTC.

V and J are TRBV12-3 or TRBV12-4 and TRBJ2-1; D unresolved. The V gene lost 3 bases and the J gene lost 3 bases, with 6 bases spanning the gap. The CDR3 length is 13 residues. CDR3 protein: CASSFTGYNEQFF. DNA for the CDR3: TGTGCCAGCAGTTTCACGGGCTACAATGAGCAGTTCTTC.

This clonotype was seen ten or more times. The chain couples TRBV7-3 to TRBJ2-6, with D possibly matching TRBD2 (5 bases). This CDR3 contains 15 residues. V shed 5 bases and J shed 1 base, with 9 bases lying between them. Germline V gene data show CDR1 as SGHTA and CDR2 as FQGTGA. CDR3 DNA sequence: TGTGCCAGCAGCCTCTCGGGGTCTGGGGCCAACGTCCTGACTTTC. Encoded protein: CASSLSGSGANVLTF. The full variable domain, in which reference TRBV7-3 and TRBJ2-6 provide the parts outside the CDR3, is GAGVSQTPSNKVTEKGKYVELRCDPISGHTALYWYRQSLGQGPEFLIYFQGTGAADDSGLPNDRFFAVRPEGSVSTLKIQRTERGDSAVYLCASSLSGSGANVLTFGAGSRLTVL.

The chain uses TRBV29-1 and TRBJ1-2, with D possibly being TRBD1 (5 bases). Germline assignment: CDR1 SQVTM and CDR2 ANQGSEA. Trimming pared 7 bases from V and 4 bases from J, leaving 16 bases between. This CDR3 spans 13 amino acids. CDR3 amino acids: CSERPPGTYGYTF. The CDR3 nucleotides are TGCAGCGAAAGGCCTCCAGGGACCTATGGCTACACCTTC.

This clonotype was seen a handful of times. The V gene is TRBV2, the J gene TRBJ1-1; tentatively, D is TRBD1 (5 bases). The CDR3 totals 17 residues. Trimming took 0 bases from V and 3 from J, leaving 17 bases between them. In germline, CDR1 is SNHLY, CDR2 FYNNEI. The CDR3 sequence is CASSEALRGGDDTEAFF. The CDR3 DNA reads as TGTGCCAGCAGTGAAGCGCTTCGTGGAGGGGACGACACTGAAGCTTTCTTT.

The chain's CDR3 is CATSRGTGAYEQYF. The CDR3 bases are TGTGCCACCAGCAGAGGGACAGGGGCCTACGAGCAGTACTTC. The chain is built from TRBV15 and TRBJ2-7; 9 positions match TRBD1. The CDR3 extends over 14 amino acids. The J segment lost 2 bases and the V segment lost 1 base, leaving 0 bases of the junction unmatched. CDR1 is LNHNV and CDR2 is YYDKDF in the germline V gene (reference sequence).

This clonotype was seen only a few times. The gene calls are TRBV5-4 and TRBJ2-3; TRBD2 matches 9 bases. This CDR3 contains 18 residues. Germline values: CDR1 SGHNT, CDR2 YYREEE (reference sequence). V was pared by 1 base and J by 7 bases, with 16 bases of the junction left unmatched. For the CDR3, the DNA is TGTGCCAGCAGCTTGCGGGCTGGGGGAGCTAGCGGGACCTATACGCAGTATTTT. Translating gives CASSLRAGGASGTYTQYF.

The rearrangement uses TRBV20-1 and TRBJ1-3; no definite D call. The CDR3 sequence is 14 residues long. V dropped 2 bases and J dropped 0 bases, with 8 bases sitting between them. Germline V gene data show CDR1 as DFQATT and CDR2 as SNEGSKA (reference sequence). The CDR3 loop reads CSARPTDSGNTIYF. The CDR3 nucleotides read TGCAGTGCTAGACCTACAGACTCTGGAAACACCATATATTTT.

This clonotype has at least ten counts. The CDR3 is CASSEGTGREQYF. The DNA for the CDR3 is TGCGCCAGCAGCGAAGGGACAGGGCGCGAGCAGTACTTC. The chain recombines TRBV5-1 with TRBJ2-7; 9 positions agree with TRBD1. Germline V lookup: CDR1 SGHRS, CDR2 YFSETQ. V dropped 4 bases and J dropped 6; count of bases not matched to a gene: 5. The CDR3 sequence is 13 residues long.

This clonotype was counted between two and nine times. The chain joins TRBV28 to TRBJ1-1, with D perhaps TRBD1 (6 bases). V was trimmed by 2 bases and J by 5 bases, leaving 18 bases between them. The germline V gene has CDR1 MDHEN and CDR2 SYDVKM. This CDR3 contains 16 residues. The CDR3 sequence: CASSLKPGAPGTEAFF. The CDR3 DNA sequence: TGTGCCAGCAGTTTAAAGCCGGGGGCGCCGGGGACTGAAGCTTTCTTT.

This chain uses TRBV6-1 with TRBJ2-7, with 10 positions matching TRBD2. Per germline, CDR1 MNHNS and CDR2 SASEGT. V shed 0 bases, J shed 2 bases, and the junction held 1 base outside the gene matches. The length of the CDR3 is 15 residues. CDR3 coding DNA: TGTGCCAGCAGTGAAGCCGGGACTAGCGCCTACGAGCAGTACTTC. Amino acid sequence: CASSEAGTSAYEQYF.

This chain links TRBV20-1 with TRBJ2-5; 7 bases fit TRBD2. The CDR3 is 13 amino acids. The V segment lost 6 bases and the J segment 3 bases; nucleotides outside the gene matches: 7. In germline, CDR1 is DFQATT, CDR2 SNEGSKA (reference sequence). CDR3 protein: CSAGIGREETQYF. CDR3 nucleotides: TGCAGTGCCGGGATTGGGAGGGAAGAGACCCAGTACTTC.

This clonotype was counted between two and nine times. The V call is TRBV6-1, the J call TRBJ1-5; 7 positions agree with TRBD1. Trimming at V came to 6 bases and at J to 2 bases, leaving 4 bases not matched to a gene. CDR1 is MNHNS, CDR2 SASEGT, per germline. The CDR3 contains 14 residues. The CDR3 region has the DNA TGTGCCAGCAGGTACAGGGGAGGCAATCAGCCCCAGCATTTT. Protein product: CASRYRGGNQPQHF.

The rearrangement uses TRBV7-9 and TRBJ2-1; 8 bases agree with TRBD2. Germline trimming cut 5 bases from V and 6 bases from J; bases unmatched to any gene: 12. The CDR3 is made up of 16 amino acids. Germline assignment: CDR1 SEHNR and CDR2 FQNEAQ (reference sequence). CDR3 DNA: TGTGCCAGCAGCCCGCTCGGGGGACTAGGCATCAATGAGCAGTTCTTC. It codes for CASSPLGGLGINEQFF.

A word on this clonotype: Since a much larger clone is just one base distant, this may be a read error. CDR3 DNA: TGTACCAGTAGTATTCCGGGGACCAATCAGCCCCAGCATTTT. Amino acid sequence: CTSSIPGTNQPQHF. This sequence joins TRBV19 and TRBJ1-5; D perhaps matches TRBD1 (5 bases). This CDR3 spans 14 amino acids. Germline-derived CDR1 and CDR2 are LNHDA and SQIVND (reference sequence).

This chain links TRBV7-9 with TRBJ2-7; D remains unclear. Deletions cut 1 base from V and 4 bases from J, with 14 bases between. The CDR3 loop spans 15 amino acids. Germline V gene lookup returns CDR1 SEHNR and CDR2 FQNEAQ (reference sequence). The CDR3: CASSLDWGSKYEQYF. The CDR3 region has the DNA TGTGCCAGCAGCTTAGATTGGGGTAGCAAGTACGAGCAGTACTTC.